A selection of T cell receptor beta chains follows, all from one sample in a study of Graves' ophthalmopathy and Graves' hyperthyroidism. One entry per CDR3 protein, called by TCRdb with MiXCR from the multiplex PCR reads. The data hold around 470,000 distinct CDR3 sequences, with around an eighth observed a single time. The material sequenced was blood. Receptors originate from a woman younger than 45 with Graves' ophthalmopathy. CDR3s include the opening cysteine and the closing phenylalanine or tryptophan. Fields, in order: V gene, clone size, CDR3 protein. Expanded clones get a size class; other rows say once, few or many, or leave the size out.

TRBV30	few	CAWGRAGPYEQYF
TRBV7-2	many	CASSINLSYEQYF
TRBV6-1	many	CASRKPGTGYHEQYF
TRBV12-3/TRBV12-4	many	CASSPPGYGYTF
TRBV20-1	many	CSSLAGQETQYF
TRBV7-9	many	CASSLADSQETQYF
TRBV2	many	CASSQPSLGDYGYTF
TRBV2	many	CASSEEGGYTF
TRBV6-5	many	CASSSGLAGGIETQYF
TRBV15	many	CATSPQPRDIHEAFF
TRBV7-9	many	CASSVGEQPQHF
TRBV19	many	CASTESSFAGELFF
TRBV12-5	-	CASGLSGTENTEAFF
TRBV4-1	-	CASSQPGQQISF
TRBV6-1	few	CASSESFSGPQHF
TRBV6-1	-	CASSPAGLAGGPVNSGEQYF
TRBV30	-	CAWSVGAGAVYGYTF
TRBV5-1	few	CASSLVGQTTYEQYF
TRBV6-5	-	CASSWAVAGAVETQYF
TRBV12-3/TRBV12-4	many	CASRGPSVGGYTF
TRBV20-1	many	CSASWRDGPYEQYF
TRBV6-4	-	CASSTDQRGTTDTQYF
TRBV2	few	CASAWDRGGTIYF
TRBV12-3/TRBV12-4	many	CASSPGLGHGETQYF
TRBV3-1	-	CASSQGAAGNQPQHF
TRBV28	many	CASNPTTGAYSNQPQHF
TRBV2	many	CASRGRTEAFF
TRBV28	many	CASSRPESRTGSQPQHF
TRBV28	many	CASSEQGDTAEAFF
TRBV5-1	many	CASSTLQGMNTEAFF
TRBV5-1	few	CASSLALGAGTYEQYF
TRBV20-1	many	CSAIEWDLEGQPQHF
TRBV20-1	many	CSAPPQGGYQETQYF
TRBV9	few	CASSVDRRLAGGETQYF
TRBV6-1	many	CASRKQGNSHEQYF
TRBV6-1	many	CASNGRGGYEQYF
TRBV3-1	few	CASSQRGGLVNTEAFF
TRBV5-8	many	CASSWTGYGYTF
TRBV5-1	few	CASSPGTGEQPQHF
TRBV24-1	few	CATSDLGRENTRELFF
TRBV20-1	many	CSARDPRLDYEQYF
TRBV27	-	CASSPARGYTEAFF
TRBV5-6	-	CASSPTSGIFSYEQYF
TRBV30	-	CAWSTGRGEAFF
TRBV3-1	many	CASSRLAGVETQYF
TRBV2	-	CASSESGRAYEQYF